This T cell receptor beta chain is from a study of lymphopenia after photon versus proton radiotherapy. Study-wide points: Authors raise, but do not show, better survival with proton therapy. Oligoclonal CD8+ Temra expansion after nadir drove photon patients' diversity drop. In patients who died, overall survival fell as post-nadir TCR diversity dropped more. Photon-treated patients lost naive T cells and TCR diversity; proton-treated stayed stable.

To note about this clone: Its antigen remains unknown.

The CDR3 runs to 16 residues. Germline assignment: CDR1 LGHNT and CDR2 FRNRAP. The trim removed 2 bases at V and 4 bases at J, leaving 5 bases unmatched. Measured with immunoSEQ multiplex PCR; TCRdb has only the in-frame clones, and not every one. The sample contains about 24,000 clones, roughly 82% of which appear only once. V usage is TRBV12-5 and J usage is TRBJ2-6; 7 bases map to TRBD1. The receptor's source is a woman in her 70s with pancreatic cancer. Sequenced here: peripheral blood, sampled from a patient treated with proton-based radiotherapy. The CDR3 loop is CASGLLQGPGANVLTF. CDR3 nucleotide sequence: TGTGCTAGTGGTTTGCTACAGGGGCCAGGGGCCAACGTCCTGACTTTC.